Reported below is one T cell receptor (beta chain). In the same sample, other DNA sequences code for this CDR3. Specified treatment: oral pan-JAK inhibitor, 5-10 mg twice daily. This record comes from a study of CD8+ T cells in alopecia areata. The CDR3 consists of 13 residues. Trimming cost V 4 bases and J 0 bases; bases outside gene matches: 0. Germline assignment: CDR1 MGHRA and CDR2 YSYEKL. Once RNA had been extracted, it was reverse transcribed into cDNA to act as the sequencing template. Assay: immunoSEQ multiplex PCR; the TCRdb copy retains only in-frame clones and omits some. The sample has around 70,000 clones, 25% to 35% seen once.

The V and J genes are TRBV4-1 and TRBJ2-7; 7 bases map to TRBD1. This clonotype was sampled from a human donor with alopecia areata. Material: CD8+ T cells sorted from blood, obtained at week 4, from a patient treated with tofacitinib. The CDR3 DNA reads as TGCGCCAGCAGCCGGACAGGCTCCTACGAGCAGTACTTC. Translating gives CASSRTGSYEQYF.